A single sample is the source of the 26 T cell receptor beta chains below, sequenced in a study of patients and donors after allogeneic stem cell transplantation. MiXCR was run by TCRdb on the RT-PCR reads, yielding one entry per CDR3 protein. The sample records about 210,000 distinct CDR3 sequences, about 37% being singletons. The material sequenced was blood, either unsorted or a sorted T cell fraction (not recorded which). These TCRs come from a human donor who was either an allogeneic HSCT recipient or a stem cell or donor lymphocyte infusion donor (not recorded which). It is not recorded whose cells these are; they may come from a transplant donor.

This clonotype was seen more than once but under ten times. The genes are TRBV10-3 and TRBJ2-7, with D perhaps assigned TRBD1 or TRBD2 (5 bases each). Between the trimmed V and J ends, which lost 4 bases and 0 bases, there was a span of 13 bases. CDR1 and CDR2 (germline): ENHRY, SYGVKD. The CDR3 extends over 15 amino acids. The CDR3 loop is CAISGGTESSYEQYF. The CDR3 nucleotides are TGTGCCATCAGTGGGGGGACCGAGAGCTCCTACGAGCAGTACTTC.

The chain links TRBV4-2 to TRBJ2-3; D is possibly TRBD1 (6 bases). This CDR3 is built from 16 residues. CDR1 and CDR2 (germline): LGHNA, YNFKEQ. The V end lost 4 bases, the J end lost 5 bases, and 19 bases lay between the germline ends. The CDR3 region has the DNA TGTGCCAGCAGCCCTCGCACACAGGGAAATCAAGATACGCAGTATTTT. It codes for CASSPRTQGNQDTQYF.

The CDR3 protein is CASRISGQPQHF. The DNA for the CDR3 is TGTGCCAGCAGAATCAGTGGTCAGCCCCAGCATTTT. The chain has TRBV12-3 or TRBV12-4 and TRBJ1-5; D call uncertain. Trimming cost V 6 bases and J 6 bases, with 9 bases left between them. CDR3 length: 12 residues.

The CDR3 DNA reads as TGTGCCAGCAGCATCCGGGGGCGGCCATATGAAAAACTGTTTTTT. The encoded protein is CASSIRGRPYEKLFF. The chain recombines TRBV7-2 with TRBJ1-4; D perhaps matches TRBD1 (6 bases). The germline V and J ends were trimmed by 5 bases and 6 bases, with 16 bases remaining between them. Germline V gives CDR1 SGHTA, CDR2 FQGNSA. The CDR3 is made up of 15 amino acids.

This clonotype was seen more than once but under ten times. This chain connects TRBV12-3 or TRBV12-4 to TRBJ1-1, with D unresolved. CDR3 length: 13 residues. The V gene lost 2 bases and the J gene lost 1 base, with 5 bases spanning the gap. CDR3 amino acids: CASSLTWNTEAFF. The CDR3 bases are TGTGCCAGCAGTTTAACTTGGAACACTGAAGCTTTCTTT.

This clonotype came up once. The chain employs TRBV18 and TRBJ2-5, with D possibly being TRBD1 (5 bases). The V gene's germline CDR1 is KGHSH and CDR2 LQKENI. Trimming left V 3 bases short and J 2 bases short, with 16 bases between. The CDR3 runs to 16 residues. CDR3 sequence reads: CASSPNFDSLQETQYF. The CDR3 coding sequence is TGTGCCAGCTCACCGAATTTCGACAGTTTACAAGAGACCCAGTACTTC.

The chain is built from TRBV12-3 or TRBV12-4 and TRBJ1-5; D unresolved. This CDR3 contains 15 residues. The germline V and J ends were trimmed by 3 bases and 1 base, with 10 bases remaining between them. CDR3 residues: CASSLRAASNQPQHF. CDR3 nucleotide sequence: TGTGCCAGCAGTTTGAGGGCGGCGAGCAATCAGCCCCAGCATTTT.

The chain joins TRBV4-2 to TRBJ1-2; D ambiguous. Trimming removed 0 bases at V and 5 bases at J, with 7 bases between. Per the germline V gene, CDR1 is LGHNA and CDR2 is YNFKEQ. The CDR3 has 13 amino acids. The CDR3 DNA is TGTGCCAGCAGCCAAGATCCCGTGTATGGCTACACCTTC. Its protein product is CASSQDPVYGYTF.

The rearrangement joins TRBV7-3 to TRBJ1-2; no reliable D call. The germline V gene has CDR1 SGHTA and CDR2 FQGTGA. Trimming took 8 bases from V and 13 from J, leaving 20 bases between them. This CDR3 region has 12 residues. The CDR3 loop reads CASGKDGLEVTF. The CDR3 nucleotides read TGTGCCAGCGGGAAGGACGGCCTAGAAGTCACCTTC. Complete variable domain (other parts from reference TRBV7-3 and TRBJ1-2): GAGVSQTPSNKVTEKGKYVELRCDPISGHTALYWYRQSLGQGPEFLIYFQGTGAADDSGLPNDRFFAVRPEGSVSTLKIQRTERGDSAVYLCASGKDGLEVTFGSGTRLTVV.

The V and J genes are TRBV7-9 and TRBJ2-1; perhaps TRBD1 as D (5 bases). Trimming took 5 bases from V and 8 from J, leaving 13 bases between them. CDR1 is SEHNR, CDR2 FQNEAQ, per germline (reference sequence). CDR3 length equals 13 residues. The CDR3 coding sequence is TGTGCCAGCAGCATCTACCAGGGTTATGAGCAGTTCTTC. Translation gives CASSIYQGYEQFF.

This clonotype has just a few counts. The rearrangement joins TRBV7-9 to TRBJ1-4, with TRBD1 identical over 7 bases. V lost 1 base, J lost 2 bases, and 4 bases stayed unmatched. This CDR3 is built from 16 residues. From germline, CDR1 is SEHNR and CDR2 FQNEAQ (reference sequence). The DNA for the CDR3 is TGTGCCAGCAGCTTAGGGGACAGAAACACTAATGAAAAACTGTTTTTT. This translates into CASSLGDRNTNEKLFF.

The CDR3 coding sequence is TGCAGCGTTGAAGATCTTTTGACAGGGAACCCCCAGCCCCAGCATTTT. Protein product: CSVEDLLTGNPQPQHF. This sequence joins TRBV29-1 and TRBJ1-5, with 7 bases that match TRBD1. Germline assignment: CDR1 SQVTM and CDR2 ANQGSEA. J lost 7 bases, V lost 0 bases, and 12 bases had no gene match. The length of the CDR3 is 16 residues.

In its sample, this clonotype was seen a few times. This chain connects TRBV27 to TRBJ1-5; D not resolved. The CDR3 consists of 15 residues. The ends were cut back, 5 bases at V and 5 bases at J, with 16 bases in the middle. Germline V gives CDR1 MNHEY, CDR2 SMNVEV (reference sequence). For the CDR3, the DNA is TGTGCCAGCAGTACGATTCGGGGTTGGGATCAGCCCCAGCATTTT. Amino acid sequence: CASSTIRGWDQPQHF.

The chain recombines TRBV5-1 with TRBJ1-6; D uncertain. The CDR3 is made up of 14 amino acids. CDR1 is SGHRS and CDR2 is YFSETQ in the germline V gene. V was shortened by 4 bases and J by 9 bases, with 14 bases between the two germline ends. The CDR3 sequence: CASSPRQGFSPLHF. The CDR3 DNA reads TGCGCCAGCAGCCCCCGACAAGGGTTTTCACCCCTCCACTTT. The entire variable domain, with the rest obtained from reference TRBV5-1 and TRBJ1-6, is as follows: KAGVTQTPRYLIKTRGQQVTLSCSPISGHRSVSWYQQTPGQGLQFLFEYFSETQRNKGNFPGRFSGRQFSNSRSEMNVSTLELGDSALYLCASSPRQGFSPLHFGNGTRLTVT.

This clonotype was counted only a few times. The chain is built from TRBV6-6 and TRBJ1-2; TRBD1 agrees at 7 bases. The CDR3 extends over 15 amino acids. With V trimmed by 0 bases and J by 4 bases, 5 bases remained unmatched. Germline values: CDR1 MNHNY, CDR2 SVGAGI (reference sequence). As DNA, the CDR3 is TGTGCCAGCAGTTACTCGGAAGGGGGCGGCTATGGCTACACCTTC. This gives the protein CASSYSEGGGYGYTF.

In this sample, this clonotype turned up a few times. V gene TRBV18 combines with J gene TRBJ1-2; D possibly corresponds to TRBD1 (5 bases). V lost 1 base, J lost 7 bases, and 13 bases lay in between. The CDR3 length is 14 residues. In germline, CDR1 is KGHSH, CDR2 LQKENI. CDR3 sequence: CASSPLDGDAGYTF. DNA for the CDR3: TGTGCCAGCTCACCACTCGACGGGGACGCTGGCTACACCTTC.

The CDR3 DNA reads TGTGCCAGCAGCACCCTAGCGGGGTTGATCACAGATACGCAGTATTTT. Encoded protein: CASSTLAGLITDTQYF. The chain recombines TRBV7-6 with TRBJ2-3; TRBD2 matches 9 bases. This CDR3 is 16 amino acids long. Germline trimming cut 5 bases from V and 2 bases from J; bases unmatched to any gene: 8. The V gene's germline CDR1 is SGHVS and CDR2 FNYEAQ.

V is TRBV12-3 or TRBV12-4 and J is TRBJ1-2; D is unresolved. The CDR3 sequence is 13 residues long. V dropped 2 bases and J dropped 9 bases, with 13 bases sitting between them. Here the CDR3 DNA reads TGTGCCAGCAGTTTAACCCCTGAAGTAAGCTACACCTTC. It translates to CASSLTPEVSYTF.

This clonotype was counted between two and nine times. The chain carries TRBV12-3 or TRBV12-4 and TRBJ1-1, with D perhaps matching TRBD1 (6 bases). The CDR3 sequence is 13 residues long. Trimming pared 3 bases from V and 6 bases from J, leaving 11 bases between. In DNA, the CDR3 is TGTGCCAGCAGTTTTCCAGGGGTCCCTGAAGCTTTCTTT. Its translation is CASSFPGVPEAFF.

The chain is built from TRBV28 and TRBJ1-4, with D tentatively TRBD1 (6 bases). V was shortened by 6 bases and J by 9 bases, with 20 bases between the two germline ends. Germline V lookup: CDR1 MDHEN, CDR2 SYDVKM. The CDR3 has 15 residues. The CDR3 DNA sequence: TGTGCCAGCAGGTTCCGACCGGGGGCGGGCCAAAAACTGTTTTTT. Translated: CASRFRPGAGQKLFF.

The chain uses TRBV5-1 and TRBJ2-1, with 8 bases lining up with TRBD2. Germline CDR1 and CDR2: SGHRS and YFSETQ. The CDR3 runs 15 residues. With V trimmed by 1 base and J by 5 bases, 5 bases remained unmatched. The CDR3 DNA follows: TGCGCCAGCAGCTTGCCAGCGGGGGTTAACAATGAGCAGTTCTTC. The encoded protein is CASSLPAGVNNEQFF. Full variable domain (rest looked up from reference TRBV5-1 and TRBJ2-1): KAGVTQTPRYLIKTRGQQVTLSCSPISGHRSVSWYQQTPGQGLQFLFEYFSETQRNKGNFPGRFSGRQFSNSRSEMNVSTLELGDSALYLCASSLPAGVNNEQFFGPGTRLTVL.

This clonotype was counted between two and nine times. DNA of the CDR3: TGTGCCAGCAGCTTCGGAGCGGCTCCAGCTTTCTTT. The encoded protein is CASSFGAAPAFF. This chain joins TRBV11-2 and TRBJ1-1, with D unclear. Germline V gene lookup returns CDR1 SGHAT and CDR2 FQNNGV. V shed 3 bases and J shed 10 bases, with 12 bases lying between them. The CDR3 is made up of 12 amino acids.

V is TRBV20-1 and J is TRBJ2-1, with D unresolved. The germline V gene encodes CDR1 DFQATT and CDR2 SNEGSKA (reference sequence). The V gene lost 3 bases and the J gene lost 4 bases, with 13 bases spanning the gap. This CDR3 is 14 amino acids long. Written as DNA, the CDR3 is TGCAGTGCTAGGGTACAGCATTTTTACAATGAGCAGTTCTTC. This sequence encodes CSARVQHFYNEQFF.

The chain recombines TRBV6-6 with TRBJ1-2; no clear D. This CDR3 spans 13 amino acids. Germline loops: CDR1 MNHNY, CDR2 SVGAGI (reference sequence). V dropped 3 bases and J dropped 3 bases, with 8 bases sitting between them. The CDR3 nucleotides read TGTGCCAGCAGTTATAGGAGCTACTATGGCTACACCTTC. It translates to CASSYRSYYGYTF.

This chain joins TRBV2 and TRBJ1-2; D perhaps matches TRBD1 (6 bases). The germline V and J ends were trimmed by 7 bases and 4 bases, with 19 bases remaining between them. From germline, CDR1 is SNHLY and CDR2 FYNNEI. This CDR3 has 15 amino acids. The CDR3 DNA sequence: TGTGCCAGCATGGGAACGGGGGCAGGGACCTATGGCTACACCTTC. Its translation: CASMGTGAGTYGYTF.

The chain uses TRBV7-2 and TRBJ2-1; D may correspond to TRBD1 or TRBD2 (5 bases each). Trimming removed 5 bases from V and 4 bases from J, with 18 bases in between. This CDR3 region has 16 residues. Germline V gives CDR1 SGHTA, CDR2 FQGNSA. CDR3 region: CASSKSLGRAYNEQFF. The DNA of the CDR3 is TGTGCCAGCAGCAAATCTTTGGGACGGGCATACAATGAGCAGTTCTTC.